A single sample gave rise to the 27 T cell receptor beta chains below, sequenced in a study of cytomegalovirus exposure and HLA in healthy donors. The PCR was carried out with 60 Vbeta primers and 13 Jbeta primers. The repertoire was sequenced with immunoSEQ multiplex PCR; TCRdb's copy has only in-frame clones and lacks some. This repertoire shows under 250,000 clones, over 60% found once; its top ten account for about 1.7%. The material sequenced was PBMCs. These receptors originate from a male donor in good health and CMV-seronegative.

This clone was seen just once. The chain is built from TRBV28 and TRBJ1-2; 7 bases are a match to TRBD1. CDR3 length: 12 amino acids. Germline V gene sequence: CDR1 MDHEN, CDR2 SYDVKM. The ends lost 7 bases at V and 4 bases at J; junction bases unmatched: 3. CDR3 residues: CASTGTAYGYTF. CDR3 nucleotides: TGTGCCAGCACCGGGACAGCCTATGGCTACACCTTC.

This rearrangement joins TRBV14 to TRBJ1-1; TRBD1 aligns across 8 bases. Germline V gene lookup returns CDR1 SGHDN and CDR2 FVKESK. This CDR3 has 13 residues. V trimming: 3 bases; J trimming: 3 bases; junction bases outside the gene matches: 0. The CDR3 sequence is CASSQTGDTEAFF. As DNA, the CDR3 is TGTGCCAGCAGCCAGACAGGGGACACTGAAGCTTTCTTT.

This clone was seen once. This chain links TRBV7-2 with TRBJ1-5; TRBD1 agrees at 8 bases. The J segment lost 2 bases and the V segment lost 4 bases, leaving 4 bases of the junction unmatched. The CDR3 consists of 15 residues. The germline gives CDR1 SGHTA, CDR2 FQGNSA. This chain's CDR3 is CASSSDRVRNQPQHF. The CDR3 region has the DNA TGTGCCAGCAGCTCGGACAGGGTTCGCAATCAGCCCCAGCATTTT. The whole variable domain, filled in from reference TRBV7-2 and TRBJ1-5, reads GAGVSQSPSNKVTEKGKDVELRCDPISGHTALYWYRQSLGQGLEFLIYFQGNSAPDKSGLPSDRFSAERTGGSVSTLTIQRTQQEDSAVYLCASSSDRVRNQPQHFGDGTRLSIL.

The chain couples TRBV5-6 to TRBJ2-2, with 11 positions matching TRBD1. Per germline, CDR1 SGHDT and CDR2 YYEEEE. Losses at the gene ends were 4 bases for V and 4 bases for J; bases not matched to a gene: 3. This CDR3 is 15 amino acids long. The CDR3 DNA follows: TGTGCCAGCAGCGCCGGGACAGGGGGCACCGGGGAGCTGTTTTTT. Amino acid sequence: CASSAGTGGTGELFF.

This chain joins TRBV30 and TRBJ2-2, with 10 positions matching TRBD1. The CDR3 length is 18 residues. Unmatched junction bases numbered 9, after V lost 1 base and J lost 1 base. CDR1 and CDR2 from the germline V gene are GTSNPN and SVGIG (reference sequence). This chain's CDR3 is CAWSARQGANVNTGELFF. The CDR3 bases are TGTGCCTGGAGTGCGAGACAGGGGGCTAATGTGAACACCGGGGAGCTGTTTTTT.

The chain recombines TRBV19 with TRBJ2-3; TRBD2 is a possible D gene (5 bases). With 3 bases removed from V and 0 bases from J, the gap between germline ends came to 16 bases. The CDR3 runs 17 residues. Germline loops: CDR1 LNHDA, CDR2 SQIVND (reference sequence). CDR3 sequence (DNA): TGTGCCAGTAGTATGCACCCGGGGTGGGGTAGCACAGATACGCAGTATTTT. It yields the protein CASSMHPGWGSTDTQYF.

A single count supports this clone. This chain connects TRBV6-6 to TRBJ2-1; D is ambiguous. The V gene's germline CDR1 is MNHNY and CDR2 SVGAGI (reference sequence). CDR3 length: 11 residues. With 4 bases removed from V and 8 bases from J, the gap between germline ends came to 6 bases. The CDR3 DNA is TGTGCCAGCAGTTTTAGCTATGAGCAGTTCTTC. Amino acid sequence: CASSFSYEQFF.

The chain links TRBV5-1 to TRBJ2-1; TRBD2 matches 14 bases. This CDR3 is built from 15 residues. Germline CDR1 is SGHRS and CDR2 is YFSETQ. V shed 2 bases, J shed 8 bases, and the junction held 3 bases outside the gene matches. CDR3 sequence reads: CASSLGTSGSDEQFF. The CDR3 bases are TGCGCCAGCAGCTTAGGGACTAGCGGGAGTGATGAGCAGTTCTTC.

The rearrangement uses TRBV7-4 and TRBJ2-2, with 7 bases aligning to TRBD2. Germline trimming cut 4 bases from V and 0 bases from J; bases unmatched to any gene: 8. The CDR3 has 17 amino acids. Germline CDR1 SGHVT, CDR2 SQSDAQ. CDR3 nucleotides: TGTGCCAGCAGCTCAATCATTAGCGGGCCGAACACCGGGGAGCTGTTTTTT. Amino acids: CASSSIISGPNTGELFF.

This clone was observed a few times. This rearrangement joins TRBV4-3 to TRBJ2-1; D ambiguous. Per the germline V gene, CDR1 is LGHNA and CDR2 is YSLEER. The CDR3 length is 13 residues. The ends were cut back, 1 base at V and 3 bases at J, with 4 bases in the middle. This chain's CDR3 is CASSQVHYNEQFF. The CDR3 DNA sequence: TGCGCCAGCAGCCAAGTTCACTACAATGAGCAGTTCTTC.

The chain carries TRBV4-3 and TRBJ1-2, with D possibly TRBD1 on 6 matching bases. Trimming took off 4 bases at V and 4 bases at J, with 13 bases between the two ends. The CDR3 loop spans 14 amino acids. The germline V gene has CDR1 LGHNA and CDR2 YSLEER. The DNA of the CDR3 is TGCGCCAGCAGCCCAGGGGATCTGACCTATGGCTACACCTTC. This codes for CASSPGDLTYGYTF.

CDR3 DNA sequence: TGTGCCAGCAGCGTAGAGGATAGCGGGTACTCCTACGAGCAGTACTTC. As protein: CASSVEDSGYSYEQYF. The gene calls are TRBV9 and TRBJ2-7; TRBD2 matches at 7 bases. After removal of 0 bases from V and 0 bases from J, the junction contained 6 bases not matched to a gene. The CDR3 is made up of 16 amino acids. The germline V gene has CDR1 SGDLS and CDR2 YYNGEE.

In its sample, this clone was seen once. One end of the junction varies from germline; a read error may be responsible. The chain couples TRBV27 to TRBJ1-1; no clear D. The CDR3 covers 14 residues. CDR1 MNHEY and CDR2 SMNVEV come from the germline V gene (reference sequence). DNA of the CDR3: TGTGTCAGCAGTTTATCCGGGTCGCCAGATGAAGCTTTCTTT. This encodes CVSSLSGSPDEAFF.

This sequence joins TRBV19 and TRBJ2-1; the match to TRBD2 covers 9 bases. CDR3 size: 16 residues. V gave up 7 bases and J gave up 10 bases; unmatched junction bases: 17. CDR1 is LNHDA, CDR2 SQIVND, per germline (reference sequence). DNA for the CDR3: TGTGCCAGTATGGAGAGAGGGGCTAGCGGGATAAACGAGCAGTTCTTC. Translation: CASMERGASGINEQFF.

V usage is TRBV14 and J usage is TRBJ2-3, with D hard to call. This CDR3 has 13 residues. CDR1 and CDR2 (germline): SGHDN, FVKESK. V lost 1 base and J lost 9, with 11 bases in between. The CDR3 sequence is CASSQGLVLTQYF. CDR3 nucleotides: TGTGCCAGCAGCCAAGGTCTAGTCTTGACGCAGTATTTT.

This clone was seen more than once but under ten times. The genes are TRBV28 and TRBJ2-7, with 12 positions matching TRBD1. Germline V gives CDR1 MDHEN, CDR2 SYDVKM. Trimming removed 8 bases from V and 2 bases from J; junction bases left unmatched: 4. This CDR3 has 14 residues. Written as DNA, the CDR3 is TGTGCCAGCGCGGGACAGGGGGCGACCTACGAGCAGTACTTC. This sequence encodes CASAGQGATYEQYF.

V and J are TRBV6-5 and TRBJ2-1; TRBD2 agrees at 7 bases. Unmatched junction bases numbered 2, after V lost 5 bases and J lost 1 base. Germline CDR1 is MNHEY and CDR2 is SVGAGI. This CDR3 is built from 14 residues. The CDR3: CASSERGSYNEQFF. The CDR3 coding sequence is TGTGCCAGCAGTGAGCGGGGTTCCTACAATGAGCAGTTCTTC.

J is TRBJ1-3 and V is TRBV29-1; no clear D. CDR1 and CDR2 from the germline V gene are SQVTM and ANQGSEA. The CDR3 contains 12 residues. V lost 6 bases and J 3 bases, leaving 9 bases between the germline ends. The CDR3 nucleotides read TGCAGCGTCCGTGAGGTTGGAAACACCATATATTTT. It specifies CSVREVGNTIYF.

The chain is built from TRBV2 and TRBJ1-2; TRBD1 matches at 8 bases. Germline V CDR1 and CDR2: SNHLY, FYNNEI. This CDR3 has 12 residues. The V gene end was trimmed by 4 bases and the J gene end by 8 bases; junction bases not matched to a gene: 3. The CDR3 DNA sequence: TGTGCCAGCAGTGGACAGGGGAGAGGCTACACCTTC. This codes for CASSGQGRGYTF.

The CDR3 here is CASSDRGTRGEKLFF. CDR3 in DNA: TGTGCCAGCAGCGACCGCGGGACTCGTGGCGAAAAACTGTTTTTT. The chain is built from TRBV5-5 and TRBJ1-4, with D tentatively TRBD1 (5 bases). The CDR3 is 15 amino acids. V lost 4 bases to trimming and J lost 8 bases, with 18 bases between them. CDR1 and CDR2 (germline): SGHKS, YYEKEE (reference sequence).

This chain connects TRBV7-9 to TRBJ2-1, with 10 bases fitting TRBD2. The CDR3 consists of 17 residues. With V trimmed by 4 bases and J by 1 base, 7 bases remained unmatched. Germline values: CDR1 SEHNR, CDR2 FQNEAQ (reference sequence). CDR3 sequence reads: CASSSPQREGSYNEQFF. DNA for the CDR3: TGTGCCAGCAGCTCCCCGCAGCGGGAGGGATCCTACAATGAGCAGTTCTTC. The variable domain in full, with the rest retrieved from reference TRBV7-9 and TRBJ2-1, is DTGVSQNPRHKITKRGQNVTFRCDPISEHNRLYWYRQTLGQGPEFLTYFQNEAQLEKSRLLSDRFSAERPKGSFSTLEIQRTEQGDSAMYLCASSSPQREGSYNEQFFGPGTRLTVL.

This sequence joins TRBV7-2 and TRBJ1-5, with D uncertain. Trimming took 1 base from V and 0 from J, leaving 13 bases between them. The CDR3 length is 17 residues. Germline values: CDR1 SGHTA, CDR2 FQGNSA. CDR3 loop: CASSLDGVHYSNQPQHF. In DNA form, the CDR3 reads TGTGCCAGCAGCTTAGATGGCGTCCACTATAGCAATCAGCCCCAGCATTTT.

The V call is TRBV5-4, the J call TRBJ2-7; TRBD1 agrees at 10 bases. Germline V gene data show CDR1 as SGHNT and CDR2 as YYREEE (reference sequence). This CDR3 spans 17 amino acids. V was pared by 2 bases and J by 1 base, with 9 bases of the junction left unmatched. The CDR3 DNA reads as TGTGCCAGCAGCTTTGGGGACAGGGGCGAAGAATCCTACGAGCAGTACTTC. The encoded protein is CASSFGDRGEESYEQYF.

This sequence joins TRBV7-2 and TRBJ2-1; TRBD1 matches 8 bases. With V trimmed by 5 bases and J by 3 bases, 6 bases remained unmatched. The germline CDR1 and CDR2 sequences are SGHTA and FQGNSA. This CDR3 contains 15 residues. CDR3 DNA sequence: TGTGCCAGCAGCACCCGGACAGGGAGCTACAATGAGCAGTTCTTC. Translation: CASSTRTGSYNEQFF.

This chain links TRBV7-2 with TRBJ2-7, with 7 bases matching TRBD1. The CDR3 loop spans 17 amino acids. Germline V gene sequence: CDR1 SGHTA, CDR2 FQGNSA. V was clipped by 3 bases and J by 4 bases; unmatched bases: 15. CDR3 residues: CASSLTGSALWMYEQYF. For the CDR3, the DNA is TGTGCCAGCAGCTTGACAGGGAGCGCGCTATGGATGTACGAGCAGTACTTC.

This chain uses TRBV6-5 with TRBJ1-4, with unresolved D. V was cut by 2 bases and J by 0 bases, with 7 bases left in between. CDR3 length equals 15 residues. From germline, CDR1 is MNHEY and CDR2 SVGAGI. The CDR3 spells CASSYNNPTNEKLFF. The CDR3 bases are TGTGCCAGCAGTTACAACAATCCAACTAATGAAAAACTGTTTTTT.

The gene calls are TRBV7-8 and TRBJ1-2, with 7 bases matching TRBD1. The ends lost 3 bases at V and 4 bases at J; junction bases unmatched: 2. CDR1 and CDR2 from the germline V gene are SGHVS and FQNEAQ. The CDR3 sequence is 13 residues long. This CDR3 is CASSFQGGYGYTF. Written as DNA, the CDR3 is TGTGCCAGCAGCTTTCAGGGGGGCTATGGCTACACCTTC. The complete variable domain, with remaining parts taken from reference TRBV7-8 and TRBJ1-2, reads GAGVSQSPRYKVAKRGQDVALRCDPISGHVSLFWYQQALGQGPEFLTYFQNEAQLDKSGLPSDRFFAERPEGSVSTLKIQRTQQEDSAVYLCASSFQGGYGYTFGSGTRLTVV.